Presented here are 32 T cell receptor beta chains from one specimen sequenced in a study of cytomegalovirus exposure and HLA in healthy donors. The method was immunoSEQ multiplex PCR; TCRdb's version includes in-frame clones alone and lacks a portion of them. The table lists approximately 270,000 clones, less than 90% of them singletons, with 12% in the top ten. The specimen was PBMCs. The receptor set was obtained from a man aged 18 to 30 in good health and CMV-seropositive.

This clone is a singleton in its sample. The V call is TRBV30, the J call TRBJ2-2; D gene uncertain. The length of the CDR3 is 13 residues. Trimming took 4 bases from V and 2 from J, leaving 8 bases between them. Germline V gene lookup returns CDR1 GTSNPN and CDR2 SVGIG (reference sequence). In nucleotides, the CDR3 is TGTGCCTGGACAGAGTATAACACCGGGGAGCTGTTTTTT. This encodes CAWTEYNTGELFF.

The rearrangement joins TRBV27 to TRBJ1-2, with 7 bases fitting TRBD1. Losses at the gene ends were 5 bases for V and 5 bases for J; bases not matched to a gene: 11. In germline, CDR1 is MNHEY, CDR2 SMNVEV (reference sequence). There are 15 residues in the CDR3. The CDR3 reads CASSKSLTGAYGYTF. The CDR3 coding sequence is TGTGCCAGCAGTAAATCCCTTACAGGGGCGTATGGCTACACCTTC.

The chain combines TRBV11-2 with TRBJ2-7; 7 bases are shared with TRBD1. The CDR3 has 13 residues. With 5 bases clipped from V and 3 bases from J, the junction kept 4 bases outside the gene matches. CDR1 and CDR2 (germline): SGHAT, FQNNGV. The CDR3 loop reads CASSPYRGYEQYF. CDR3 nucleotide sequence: TGTGCCAGCAGCCCTTACAGGGGCTACGAGCAGTACTTC. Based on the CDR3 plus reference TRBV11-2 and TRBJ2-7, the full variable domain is EAGVAQSPRYKIIEKRQSVAFWCNPISGHATLYWYQQILGQGPKLLIQFQNNGVVDDSQLPKDRFSAERLKGVDSTLKIQPAKLEDSAVYLCASSPYRGYEQYFGPGTRLTVT.

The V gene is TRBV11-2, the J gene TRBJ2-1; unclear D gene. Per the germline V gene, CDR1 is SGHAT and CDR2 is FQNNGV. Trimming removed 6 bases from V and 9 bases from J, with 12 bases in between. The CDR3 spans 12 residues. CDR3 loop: CASSRSRGEQFF. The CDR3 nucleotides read TGTGCCAGCAGTCGAAGCAGAGGTGAGCAGTTCTTC.

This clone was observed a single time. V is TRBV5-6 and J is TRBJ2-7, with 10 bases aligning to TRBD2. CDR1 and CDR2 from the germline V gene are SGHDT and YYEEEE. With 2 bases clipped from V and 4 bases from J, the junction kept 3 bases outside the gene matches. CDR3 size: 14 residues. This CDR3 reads CASSFMGLAYEQYF. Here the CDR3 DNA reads TGTGCCAGCAGCTTTATGGGACTAGCGTACGAGCAGTACTTC.

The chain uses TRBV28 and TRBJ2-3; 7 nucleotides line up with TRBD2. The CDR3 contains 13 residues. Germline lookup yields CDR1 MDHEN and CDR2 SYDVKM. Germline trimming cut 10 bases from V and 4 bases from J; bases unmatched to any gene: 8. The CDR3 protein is CATAAGDADTQYF. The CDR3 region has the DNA TGTGCCACGGCGGCGGGAGATGCAGATACGCAGTATTTT. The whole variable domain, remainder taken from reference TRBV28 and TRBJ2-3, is DVKVTQSSRYLVKRTGEKVFLECVQDMDHENMFWYRQDPGLGLRLIYFSYDVKMKEKGDIPEGYSVSREKKERFSLILESASTNQTSMYLCATAAGDADTQYFGPGTRLTVL.

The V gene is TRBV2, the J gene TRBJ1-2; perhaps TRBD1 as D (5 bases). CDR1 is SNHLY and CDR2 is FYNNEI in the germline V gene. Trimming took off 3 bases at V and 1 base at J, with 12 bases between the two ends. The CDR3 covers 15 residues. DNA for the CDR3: TGTGCCAGCAGTGAGGGGCAGGGTTTTAACTATGGCTACACCTTC. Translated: CASSEGQGFNYGYTF.

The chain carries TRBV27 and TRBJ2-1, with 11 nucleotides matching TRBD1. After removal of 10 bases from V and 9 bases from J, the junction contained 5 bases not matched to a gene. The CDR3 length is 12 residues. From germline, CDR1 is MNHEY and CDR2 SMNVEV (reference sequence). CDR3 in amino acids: CAIGTGGGEQFF. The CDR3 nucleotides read TGTGCCATCGGGACAGGGGGAGGTGAGCAGTTCTTC.

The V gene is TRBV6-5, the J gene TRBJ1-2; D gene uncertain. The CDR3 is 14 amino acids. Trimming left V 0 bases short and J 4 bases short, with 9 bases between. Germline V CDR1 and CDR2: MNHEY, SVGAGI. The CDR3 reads CASSYSRVGYGYTF. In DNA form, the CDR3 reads TGTGCCAGCAGTTACTCCCGGGTAGGCTATGGCTACACCTTC.

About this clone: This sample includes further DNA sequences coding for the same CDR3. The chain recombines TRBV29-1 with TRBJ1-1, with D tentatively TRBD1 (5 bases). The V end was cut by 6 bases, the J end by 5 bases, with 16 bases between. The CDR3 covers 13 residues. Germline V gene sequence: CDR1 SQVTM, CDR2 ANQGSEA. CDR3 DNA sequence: TGCAGCGTGGCGGCAGGGCGGGGGACTGAAGCTTTCTTT. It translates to CSVAAGRGTEAFF.

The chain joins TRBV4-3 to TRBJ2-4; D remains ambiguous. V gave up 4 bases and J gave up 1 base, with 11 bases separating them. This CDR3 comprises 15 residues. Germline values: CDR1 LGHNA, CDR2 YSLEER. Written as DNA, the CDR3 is TGCGCCAGCAGCCCTACTTGGCGGGCCAAAAACATTCAGTACTTC. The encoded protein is CASSPTWRAKNIQYF.

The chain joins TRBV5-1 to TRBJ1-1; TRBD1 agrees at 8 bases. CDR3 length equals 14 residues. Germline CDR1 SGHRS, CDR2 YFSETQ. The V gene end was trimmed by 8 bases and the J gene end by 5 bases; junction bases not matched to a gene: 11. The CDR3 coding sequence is TGCGCCAGACCACCGGGGACAGGACAAACTGAAGCTTTCTTT. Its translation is CARPPGTGQTEAFF.

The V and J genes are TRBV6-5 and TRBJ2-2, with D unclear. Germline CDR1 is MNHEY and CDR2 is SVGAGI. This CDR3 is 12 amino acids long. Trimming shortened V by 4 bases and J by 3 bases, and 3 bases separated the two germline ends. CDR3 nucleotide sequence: TGTGCCAGCAGTTTCTACACCGGGGAGCTGTTTTTT. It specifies CASSFYTGELFF.

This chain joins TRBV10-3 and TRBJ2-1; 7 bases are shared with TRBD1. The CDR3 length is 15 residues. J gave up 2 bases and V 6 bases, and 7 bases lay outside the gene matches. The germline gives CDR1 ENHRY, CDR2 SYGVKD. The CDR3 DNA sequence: TGTGCCATCAGCGAAATACAGGGGACCTACAATGAGCAGTTCTTC. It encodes CAISEIQGTYNEQFF.

The CDR3 reads CAWRDRGKGNTIYF. The CDR3 nucleotides read TGTGCCTGGCGGGACAGGGGGAAAGGAAACACCATATATTTT. The rearrangement links TRBV30 to TRBJ1-3; 11 nucleotides match TRBD1. The CDR3 length is 14 residues. Germline V gene sequence: CDR1 GTSNPN, CDR2 SVGIG (reference sequence). Unmatched junction bases numbered 4, after V lost 5 bases and J lost 4 bases.

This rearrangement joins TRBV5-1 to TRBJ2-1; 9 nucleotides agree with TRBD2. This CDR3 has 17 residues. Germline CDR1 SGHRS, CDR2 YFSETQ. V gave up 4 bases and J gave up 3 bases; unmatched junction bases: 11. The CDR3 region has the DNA TGCGCCAGCAGCCCCGGGACTAGCCTTTTTCGCTACAATGAGCAGTTCTTC. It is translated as CASSPGTSLFRYNEQFF. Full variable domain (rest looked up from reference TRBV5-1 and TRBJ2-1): KAGVTQTPRYLIKTRGQQVTLSCSPISGHRSVSWYQQTPGQGLQFLFEYFSETQRNKGNFPGRFSGRQFSNSRSEMNVSTLELGDSALYLCASSPGTSLFRYNEQFFGPGTRLTVL.

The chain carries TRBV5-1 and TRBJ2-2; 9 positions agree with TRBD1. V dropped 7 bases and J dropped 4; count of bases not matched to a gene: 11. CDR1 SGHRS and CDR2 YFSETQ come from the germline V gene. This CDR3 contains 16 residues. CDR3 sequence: CASERWTGASTGELFF. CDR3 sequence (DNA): TGCGCCAGCGAGCGTTGGACAGGGGCGAGCACCGGGGAGCTGTTTTTT.

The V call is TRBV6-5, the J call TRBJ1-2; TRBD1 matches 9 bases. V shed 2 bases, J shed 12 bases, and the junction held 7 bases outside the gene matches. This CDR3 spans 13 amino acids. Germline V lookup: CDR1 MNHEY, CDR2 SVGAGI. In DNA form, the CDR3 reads TGTGCCAGCAGTTACCTAGAAGGGACAGGGAACACCTTC. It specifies CASSYLEGTGNTF.

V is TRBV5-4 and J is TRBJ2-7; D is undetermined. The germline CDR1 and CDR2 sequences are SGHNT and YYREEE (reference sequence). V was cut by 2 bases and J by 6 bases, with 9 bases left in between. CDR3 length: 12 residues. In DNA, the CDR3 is TGTGCCAGCAGCTTTGGGGTCGGCGAGCAGTACTTC. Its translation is CASSFGVGEQYF.

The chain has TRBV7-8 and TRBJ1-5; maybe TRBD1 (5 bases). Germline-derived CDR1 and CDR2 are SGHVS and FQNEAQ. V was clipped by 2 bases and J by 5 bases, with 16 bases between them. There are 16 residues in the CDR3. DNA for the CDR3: TGTGCCAGCAGCTTAACTGGCAGGGTCTGGGATCAGCCCCAGCATTTT. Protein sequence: CASSLTGRVWDQPQHF.

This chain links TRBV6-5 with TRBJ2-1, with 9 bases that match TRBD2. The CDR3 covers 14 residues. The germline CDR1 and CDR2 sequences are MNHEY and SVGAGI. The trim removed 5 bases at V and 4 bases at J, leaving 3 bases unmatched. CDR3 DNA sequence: TGTGCCAGCAGTCGACTAGCGGTATACAATGAGCAGTTCTTC. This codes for CASSRLAVYNEQFF.

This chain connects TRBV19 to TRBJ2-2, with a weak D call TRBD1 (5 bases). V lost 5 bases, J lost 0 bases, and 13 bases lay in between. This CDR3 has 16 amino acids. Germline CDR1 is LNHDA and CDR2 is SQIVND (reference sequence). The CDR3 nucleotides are TGTGCCAGTAGTGTCATGAGGACAACGAACACCGGGGAGCTGTTTTTT. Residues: CASSVMRTTNTGELFF.

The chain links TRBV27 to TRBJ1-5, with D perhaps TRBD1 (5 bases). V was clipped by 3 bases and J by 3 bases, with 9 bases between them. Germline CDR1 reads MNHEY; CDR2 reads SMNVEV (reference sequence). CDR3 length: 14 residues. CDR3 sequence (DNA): TGTGCCAGCAGTTTCGGGGGGACCAATCAGCCCCAGCATTTT. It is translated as CASSFGGTNQPQHF.

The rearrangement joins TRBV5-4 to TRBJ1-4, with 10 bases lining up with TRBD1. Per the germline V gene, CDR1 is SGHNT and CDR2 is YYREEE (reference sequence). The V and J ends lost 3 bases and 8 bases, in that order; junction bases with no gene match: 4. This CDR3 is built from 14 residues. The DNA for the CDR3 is TGTGCCAGCAGCTCGACAGGGGGCGAAGAAAAACTGTTTTTT. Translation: CASSSTGGEEKLFF.

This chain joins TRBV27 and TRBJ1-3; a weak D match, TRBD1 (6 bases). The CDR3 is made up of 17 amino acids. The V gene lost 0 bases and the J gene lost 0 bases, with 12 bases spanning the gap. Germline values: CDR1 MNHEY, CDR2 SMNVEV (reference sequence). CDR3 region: CASSLSKGVLSGNTIYF. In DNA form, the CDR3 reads TGTGCCAGCAGTTTATCCAAGGGGGTCCTCTCTGGAAACACCATATATTTT.

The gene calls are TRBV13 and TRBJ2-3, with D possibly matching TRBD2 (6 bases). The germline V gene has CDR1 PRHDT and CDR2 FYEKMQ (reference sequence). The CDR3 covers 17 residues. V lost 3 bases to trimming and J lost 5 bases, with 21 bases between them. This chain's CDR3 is CASSFGPIAEIGDTQYF. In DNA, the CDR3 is TGTGCCAGCAGCTTCGGCCCTATAGCGGAGATTGGAGATACGCAGTATTTT.

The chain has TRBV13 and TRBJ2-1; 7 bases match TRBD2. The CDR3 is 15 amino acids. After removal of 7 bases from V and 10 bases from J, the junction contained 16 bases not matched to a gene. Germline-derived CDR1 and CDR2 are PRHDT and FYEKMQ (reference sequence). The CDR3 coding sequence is TGTGCCAGCAACCAGTGGGGGGAGGGCGCAAGAGAGCAGTTCTTC. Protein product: CASNQWGEGAREQFF.

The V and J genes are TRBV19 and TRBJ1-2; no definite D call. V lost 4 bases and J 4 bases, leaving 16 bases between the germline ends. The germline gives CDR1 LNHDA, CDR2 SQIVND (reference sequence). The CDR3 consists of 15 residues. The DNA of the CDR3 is TGTGCCAGTAGTACCCGGCGCGCAGCGGGCTATGGCTACACCTTC. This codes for CASSTRRAAGYGYTF. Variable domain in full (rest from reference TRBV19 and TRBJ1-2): DGGITQSPKYLFRKEGQNVTLSCEQNLNHDAMYWYRQDPGQGLRLIYYSQIVNDFQKGDIAEGYSVSREKKESFPLTVTSAQKNPTAFYLCASSTRRAAGYGYTFGSGTRLTVV.

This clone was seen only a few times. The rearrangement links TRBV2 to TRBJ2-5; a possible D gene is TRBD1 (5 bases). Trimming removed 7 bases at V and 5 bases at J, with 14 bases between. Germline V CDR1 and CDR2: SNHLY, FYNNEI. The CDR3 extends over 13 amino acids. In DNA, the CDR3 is TGTGCCAGCAATCAGGGTCTTCGGGAGACCCAGTACTTC. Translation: CASNQGLRETQYF.

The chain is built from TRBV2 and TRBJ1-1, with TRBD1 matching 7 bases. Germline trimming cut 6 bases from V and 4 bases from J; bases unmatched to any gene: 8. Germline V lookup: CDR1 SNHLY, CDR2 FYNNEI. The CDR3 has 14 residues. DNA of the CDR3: TGTGCCAGCAGGGCCCCGGGGGACAGCACTGAAGCTTTCTTT. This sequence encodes CASRAPGDSTEAFF.

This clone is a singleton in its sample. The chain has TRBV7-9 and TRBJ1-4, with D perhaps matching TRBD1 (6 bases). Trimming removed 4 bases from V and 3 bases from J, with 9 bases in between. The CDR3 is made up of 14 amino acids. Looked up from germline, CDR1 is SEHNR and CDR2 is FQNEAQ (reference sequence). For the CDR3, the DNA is TGTGCCAGCAGCTATGGACAGTCTAATGAAAAACTGTTTTTT. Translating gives CASSYGQSNEKLFF. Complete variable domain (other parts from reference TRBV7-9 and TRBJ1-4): DTGVSQNPRHKITKRGQNVTFRCDPISEHNRLYWYRQTLGQGPEFLTYFQNEAQLEKSRLLSDRFSAERPKGSFSTLEIQRTEQGDSAMYLCASSYGQSNEKLFFGSGTQLSVL.

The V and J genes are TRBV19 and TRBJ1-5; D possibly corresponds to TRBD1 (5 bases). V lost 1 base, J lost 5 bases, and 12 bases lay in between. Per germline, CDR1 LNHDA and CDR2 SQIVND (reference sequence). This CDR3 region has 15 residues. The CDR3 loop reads CASSIGGRWDQPQHF. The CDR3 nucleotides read TGTGCCAGTAGTATAGGGGGACGGTGGGATCAGCCCCAGCATTTT.